This T cell receptor (beta chain) was captured in a study of blood T cell repertoires in COVID-19. The overall study: Samples came from the United States, Italy and Spain, spanning acute and convalescent COVID-19. The cDNA or gDNA used as material had been derived from T cells, B-cell-depleted T cells, or PBMCs.

Per the original methods: Reference gene primer amplification gave estimated nucleated cell counts. Here immunoSEQ multiplex PCR was the method, and the copy in TCRdb shows in-frame clones only, minus some. For V, J and clone size, that table is used; D and trimming come from the DNA. The sample has under 250,000 clones, roughly 89% seen once. In assigning cohorts, the study relied on participant-reported clinical history. This clonotype was sampled from a woman aged 25 to 39 with acute COVID-19. Source material: PBMCs or T cells enriched from blood (not recorded which).

CDR3 region: CASSQSRGPPNQPQHF. In nucleotides, the CDR3 is TGTGCCAGCAGCCAGTCCAGGGGTCCGCCGAATCAGCCCCAGCATTTT. The chain has TRBV3-1 (or the pseudogene TRBV3-2) and TRBJ1-5, with D maybe TRBD1 (6 bases). The length of the CDR3 is 16 residues. Trimming cost V 3 bases and J 4 bases, with 16 bases left between them. Germline loops: CDR1 LGHDT, CDR2 YNNKEL (reference sequence).